This T cell receptor (beta chain) was documented in a study of graft-versus-host responses after intestinal transplantation. Study overall: In this cohort, recipients had multivisceral, liver-intestinal, or isolated intestinal transplants. All recipients were given anti-thymocyte globulin induction, and tacrolimus and steroids were then administered for about three years. Study-level points and caveats: In recipient marrow, GvH clones were found, and some appeared first in ileum or blood.

This clone has more than one count but fewer than ten. Its antigen is unidentified. The assay was immunoSEQ multiplex PCR, and TCRdb's table has in-frame clones only and misses some. The table has tens of thousands of clones, around 90% seen once; the top ten hold roughly 1.5%. The CDR3 runs 16 residues. Germline CDR1 reads SGHVS; CDR2 reads FNYEAQ. Between the trimmed V and J ends, which lost 5 bases and 3 bases, there was a span of 17 bases. The gene calls are TRBV7-6 and TRBJ1-3; D possibly corresponds to TRBD1 (5 bases). This receptor was obtained from a human patient who received an intestinal transplant, so some T cells may come from the graft donor. Sequenced here: PBMCs, sampled 26 days after transplant. The CDR3 DNA follows: TGTGCCAGCAGCCCGGTTATTGGAGGGGATGGAAACACCATATATTTT. This codes for CASSPVIGGDGNTIYF.